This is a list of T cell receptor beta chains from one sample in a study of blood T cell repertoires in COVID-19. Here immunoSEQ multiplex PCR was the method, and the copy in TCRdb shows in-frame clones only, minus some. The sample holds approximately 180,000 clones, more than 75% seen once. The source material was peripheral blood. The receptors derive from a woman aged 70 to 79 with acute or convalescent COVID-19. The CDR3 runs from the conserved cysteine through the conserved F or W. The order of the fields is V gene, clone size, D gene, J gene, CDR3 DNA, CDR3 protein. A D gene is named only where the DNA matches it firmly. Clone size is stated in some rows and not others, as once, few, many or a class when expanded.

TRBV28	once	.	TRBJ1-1	TGTGCCAGCAGTTTAGGGGGGGTAGGAAACACTGAAGCTTTCTTT	CASSLGGVGNTEAFF
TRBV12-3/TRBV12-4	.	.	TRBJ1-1	TGTGCCAGCAGTTTAGGCCAAGCCCTTGAAGCTTTCTTT	CASSLGQALEAFF
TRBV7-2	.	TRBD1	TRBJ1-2	TGTGCCAGCAGCGGACAGGATAAAGCTAACTATGGCTACACCTTC	CASSGQDKANYGYTF
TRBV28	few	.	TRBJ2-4	TGTGCCAGCAATAGCCAGGGGTGGGGAGCCAAAAACATTCAGTACTTC	CASNSQGWGAKNIQYF
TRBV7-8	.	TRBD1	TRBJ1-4	TGTGCCAGCAGCCCGAGAACCGGGACAGGGGCCACCCTCGAAAAACTGTTTTTT	CASSPRTGTGATLEKLFF
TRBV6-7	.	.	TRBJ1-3	TGTGCCAGCAGTTACGGGGCGATTCCTCACTCTGGAAACACCATATATTTT	CASSYGAIPHSGNTIYF
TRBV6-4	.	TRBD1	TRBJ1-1	TGTGCCAGCAGTGAGGCAGGGGGCTATGGGACTTTCTTT	CASSEAGGYGTFF
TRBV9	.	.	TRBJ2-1	TGTGCCAGCAGCGTGGAGGAGTCCTACAATGAGCAGTTCTTC	CASSVEESYNEQFF
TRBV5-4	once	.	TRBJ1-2	TGTGCCAGCAGACTGACAGGTGTCTATGGCTACACCTTC	CASRLTGVYGYTF
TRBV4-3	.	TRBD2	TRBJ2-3	TGCGCCAGCAGCCAAGTTATGACTAGCGGCACAGATACGCAGTATTTT	CASSQVMTSGTDTQYF
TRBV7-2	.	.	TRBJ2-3	TGTGCCAGCAGCTCCCGAAGGACTTACACAGATACGCAGTATTTT	CASSSRRTYTDTQYF
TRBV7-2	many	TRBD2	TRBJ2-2	TGTGCCAGCAGCTTAAATAGCGGGACGAACACCGGGGAGCTGTTTTTT	CASSLNSGTNTGELFF
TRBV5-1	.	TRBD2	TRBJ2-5	TGCGCCAGCAGCACCCCGGGACTAGGGGGGGAGACCCAGTACTTC	CASSTPGLGGETQYF
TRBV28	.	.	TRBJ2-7	TGTGCCAGCAGTTTGATCGGGTACTCCTACGAGCAGTACTTC	CASSLIGYSYEQYF
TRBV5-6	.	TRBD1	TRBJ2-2	TGTGCCAGCAGCGGAGGGACAGGGAGATGGACCGGGGAGCTGTTTTTT	CASSGGTGRWTGELFF
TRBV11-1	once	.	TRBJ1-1	TGTGCCAGCAGCTTAGCGCCCAGAGGAACTGAAGCTTTCTTT	CASSLAPRGTEAFF
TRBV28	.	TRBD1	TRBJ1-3	TGTGCCAGCAGACCGCAGGGGGCAGGTACTGGAAACACCATATATTTT	CASRPQGAGTGNTIYF
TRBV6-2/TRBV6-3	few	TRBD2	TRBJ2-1	TGTGCCAGCAGTTATTCCCCGACTAGCGGGGGGTCACCTTTTAGGAATGAGCAGTTCTTC	CASSYSPTSGGSPFRNEQFF
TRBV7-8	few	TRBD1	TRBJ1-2	TGTGCCAGCAGTCAAAATAGATTCACCGGACAGGATGGCTACACCTTC	CASSQNRFTGQDGYTF
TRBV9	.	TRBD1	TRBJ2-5	TGTGCCAGCAGCGTAAGACAGGGACAAGAGACCCAGTACTTC	CASSVRQGQETQYF
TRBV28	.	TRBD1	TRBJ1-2	TGTGCCAGCAGTTCCACAGGGGCCTATGGCTACACCTTC	CASSSTGAYGYTF
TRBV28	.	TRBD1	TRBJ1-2	TGTGCCAGCAGTGTTCCGGGACAGGGAGGCTATGGCTACACCTTC	CASSVPGQGGYGYTF
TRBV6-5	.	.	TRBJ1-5	TGTGCCAGCAGTTACTCGGGGCAGCATCAGCCCCAGCATTTT	CASSYSGQHQPQHF
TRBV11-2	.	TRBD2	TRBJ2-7	TGTGCCAGCAGCTTAGATCCCGGGGGGTCCTACGAGCAGTACTTC	CASSLDPGGSYEQYF
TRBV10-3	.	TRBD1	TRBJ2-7	TGTGCCATCACGGGGACAGGGGGCCGTAGCCAGTACTTC	CAITGTGGRSQYF
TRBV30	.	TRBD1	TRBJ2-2	TGTGCCTGGAGTCCTCCATACTACCGGGACAGGGCGAGGGTCGGGGAGCTGTTTTTT	CAWSPPYYRDRARVGELFF
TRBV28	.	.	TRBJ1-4	TGTGCCAGCAGTTTTGGACAGTACGCAACTAATGAAAAACTGTTTTTT	CASSFGQYATNEKLFF
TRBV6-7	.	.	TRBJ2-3	TGTGCCAGCAGCGTGGGTATTTCCGAAAGTTTAGCGAAGGAAGCAGATACGCAGTATTTT	CASSVGISESLAKEADTQYF
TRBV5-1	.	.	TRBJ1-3	TGCGCCAGCAGCCCCATTTCTGGAAACACCATATATTTT	CASSPISGNTIYF
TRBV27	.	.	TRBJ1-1	TGTGCCAGCAGTTTATTTGGGGGGGCGCCCACTGAAGCTTTCTTT	CASSLFGGAPTEAFF
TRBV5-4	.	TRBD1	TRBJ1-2	TGTGCCAGCAGCTCCGCAGGGGGGAACTATGGCTACACCTTC	CASSSAGGNYGYTF
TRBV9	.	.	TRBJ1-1	TGTGCCAGCAGCGTGGAACCACAGGGCGTGAACACTGAAGCTTTCTTT	CASSVEPQGVNTEAFF
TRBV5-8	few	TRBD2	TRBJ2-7	TGTGCCAGCAGCTTAGCGGGAGGAACTTACGAGCAGTACTTC	CASSLAGGTYEQYF
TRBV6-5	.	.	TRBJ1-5	TGTGCCAGCAGTTACGGGAGTGGGAATCAGCCCCAGCATTTT	CASSYGSGNQPQHF
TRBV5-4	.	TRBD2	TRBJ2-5	TGTGCCAGCAGCCCCGGACTAGTCCAAGAGACCCAGTACTTC	CASSPGLVQETQYF
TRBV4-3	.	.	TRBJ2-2	TGCGCCAGCAGCCAAGGGCAGGTTGACACCGGGGAGCTGTTTTTT	CASSQGQVDTGELFF
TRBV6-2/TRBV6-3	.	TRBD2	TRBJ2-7	TGTGCCAGCAGTGGGACTAGCGGGGTCTCCTACGAGCAGTACTTC	CASSGTSGVSYEQYF